The TCR beta chain under discussion was sequenced for a study of radiation and T cells in renal cell carcinoma. Study-wide findings and caveats: Pretreatment tumor biopsies were lacking, so baseline clonotypes are unknown.

Remarks on this clone: Its specificity is unknown.

Sequenced by immunoSEQ multiplex PCR; TCRdb stores in-frame clones only, minus some. The table records some 78,000 clones, roughly 87% of them present only once. Trimming shortened V by 2 bases and J by 5 bases, and 15 bases separated the two germline ends. Germline V CDR1 and CDR2: MNHNS, SASEGT. The CDR3 has 15 amino acids. The time point was: blood 4 weeks post-SBRT, at nephrectomy. Treatment denoted: 15 Gy SBRT to primary tumor, nephrectomy 4 weeks later. Nephrectomy followed 15 Gy stereotactic body radiation by 4 weeks. Sequenced material: blood, taken from a patient whose treatment included radiotherapy and nephrectomy. The sequence came from a woman aged 70-85 years with renal cell carcinoma. The chain recombines TRBV6-1 with TRBJ2-5; TRBD1 is a possible D gene (5 bases). The CDR3 nucleotides are TGTGCCAGCAGTGAATCGAAGGGGATGATCGAGACCCAGTACTTC. It encodes CASSESKGMIETQYF.